A single sample gave rise to the 11 T cell receptor beta chains below, sequenced in a study of control samples from healthy donors and cancer patients. Using immunoSEQ multiplex PCR, the repertoire was profiled, and TCRdb retains in-frame clones only, with some absent. Counted here are approximately 97,000 clones, around 88% occurring once; the ten biggest clones make up 13% to 15%. The material sequenced was blood. These receptors were taken from a man aged 25 to 40 in good health.

The rearrangement links TRBV12-3 or TRBV12-4 to TRBJ2-5; the D gene is possibly TRBD2 (6 bases). Trimming shortened V by 6 bases and J by 5 bases, and 13 bases separated the two germline ends. The CDR3 loop spans 13 amino acids. DNA of the CDR3: TGTGCCAGCAGCCCGCGGGAAGGGGAGACCCAGTACTTC. Translation: CASSPREGETQYF.

This rearrangement joins TRBV2 to TRBJ2-2; D remains ambiguous. CDR3 length: 12 residues. Between the trimmed V and J ends, which lost 6 bases and 7 bases, there was a span of 9 bases. Germline CDR1 is SNHLY and CDR2 is FYNNEI. The CDR3 region is CASRRTVGELFF. The CDR3 DNA sequence: TGTGCCAGCAGACGGACCGTCGGGGAGCTGTTTTTT.

The chain recombines TRBV7-6 with TRBJ2-2; TRBD1 aligns across 9 bases. The CDR3 is 17 amino acids. Germline assignment: CDR1 SGHVS and CDR2 FNYEAQ. After removal of 5 bases from V and 3 bases from J, the junction contained 10 bases not matched to a gene. The CDR3: CASSVNTGGKYTGELFF. The CDR3 DNA reads as TGTGCCAGCAGCGTCAACACAGGGGGCAAGTACACCGGGGAGCTGTTTTTT.

The chain carries TRBV6-5 and TRBJ2-7; no definite D call. The CDR3 has 14 amino acids. Germline V gives CDR1 MNHEY, CDR2 SVGAGI. Trimming cost V 0 bases and J 5 bases, with 11 bases left between them. For the CDR3, the DNA is TGTGCCAGCAGTTACTCTCCTTCGTCTCACGAGCAGTACTTC. Amino acid sequence: CASSYSPSSHEQYF.

This chain links TRBV28 with TRBJ1-4, with 7 bases fitting TRBD1. Germline V gene sequence: CDR1 MDHEN, CDR2 SYDVKM. This CDR3 has 15 residues. V dropped 5 bases and J dropped 7; count of bases not matched to a gene: 10. CDR3 in amino acids: CASSKSGGAAEKLFF. The CDR3 region has the DNA TGTGCCAGCAGTAAATCAGGGGGGGCGGCTGAAAAACTGTTTTTT.

V is TRBV19 and J is TRBJ2-1; D unclear. The V gene's germline CDR1 is LNHDA and CDR2 SQIVND (reference sequence). This CDR3 spans 15 amino acids. V was pared by 6 bases and J by 0 bases, with 12 bases between. CDR3 bases: TGTGCCAGTAGCACGCAGTGGAGCTCCTACAATGAGCAGTTCTTC. Its protein is CASSTQWSSYNEQFF.

This clone was seen more than once but under ten times. V and J are TRBV7-9 and TRBJ2-7; D is perhaps TRBD1 (6 bases). The CDR3 is 13 amino acids. V was pared by 6 bases and J by 1 base, with 10 bases between. Germline CDR1 is SEHNR and CDR2 is FQNEAQ (reference sequence). CDR3: CASSKDRSYEQYF. As DNA, the CDR3 is TGTGCCAGCAGTAAGGACAGATCCTACGAGCAGTACTTC. Full variable domain (remainder filled in from reference TRBV7-9 and TRBJ2-7): DTGVSQNPRHKITKRGQNVTFRCDPISEHNRLYWYRQTLGQGPEFLTYFQNEAQLEKSRLLSDRFSAERPKGSFSTLEIQRTEQGDSAMYLCASSKDRSYEQYFGPGTRLTVT.

The chain uses TRBV2 and TRBJ2-7, with 8 bases that match TRBD2. V lost 2 bases, J lost 0 bases, and 6 bases stayed unmatched. This CDR3 has 16 amino acids. Germline CDR1 reads SNHLY; CDR2 reads FYNNEI. CDR3 protein: CASSETSGPSSYEQYF. Here the CDR3 DNA reads TGTGCCAGCAGTGAAACTAGCGGCCCAAGCTCCTACGAGCAGTACTTC. The complete variable domain, with remaining parts taken from reference TRBV2 and TRBJ2-7, reads EPEVTQTPSHQVTQMGQEVILRCVPISNHLYFYWYRQILGQKVEFLVSFYNNEISEKSEIFDDQFSVERPDGSNFTLKIRSTKLEDSAMYFCASSETSGPSSYEQYFGPGTRLTVT.

The chain carries TRBV5-1 and TRBJ2-1, with TRBD1 matching 8 bases. After removal of 2 bases from V and 6 bases from J, the junction contained 1 base not matched to a gene. From germline, CDR1 is SGHRS and CDR2 YFSETQ. The CDR3 length is 13 residues. CDR3 in DNA: TGCGCCAGCAGCTTCACAGGGGGCAATGAGCAGTTCTTC. It is translated as CASSFTGGNEQFF.

This sequence joins TRBV5-1 and TRBJ1-1, with D tentatively TRBD1 (6 bases). CDR3 size: 13 residues. Deletions cut 0 bases from V and 7 bases from J, with 10 bases between. The germline gives CDR1 SGHRS, CDR2 YFSETQ. The CDR3 sequence: CASSLGPDSEAFF. The CDR3 DNA reads TGCGCCAGCAGCTTGGGTCCGGACAGTGAAGCTTTCTTT.

The chain has TRBV10-2 and TRBJ2-6; no clear D. Germline CDR1 and CDR2: WSHSY and SAAADI. The CDR3 is 13 amino acids. V lost 0 bases and J 5 bases, leaving 2 bases between the germline ends. CDR3 in DNA: TGCGCCAGCAGTGAGTCGAGGGCCAACGTCCTGACTTTC. Its protein is CASSESRANVLTF.